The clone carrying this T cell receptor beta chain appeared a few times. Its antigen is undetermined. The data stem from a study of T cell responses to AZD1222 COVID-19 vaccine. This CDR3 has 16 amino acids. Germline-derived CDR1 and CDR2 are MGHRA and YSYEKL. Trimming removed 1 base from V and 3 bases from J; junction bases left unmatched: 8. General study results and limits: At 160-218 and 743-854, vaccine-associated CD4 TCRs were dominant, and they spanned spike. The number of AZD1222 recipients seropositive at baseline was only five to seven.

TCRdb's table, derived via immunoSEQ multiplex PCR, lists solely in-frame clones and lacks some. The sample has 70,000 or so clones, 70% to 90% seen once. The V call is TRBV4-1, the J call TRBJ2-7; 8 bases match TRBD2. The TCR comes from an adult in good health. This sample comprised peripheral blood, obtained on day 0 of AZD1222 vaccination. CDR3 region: CASSQGQAGAFYEQYF. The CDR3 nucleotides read TGCGCCAGCAGCCAAGGTCAAGCGGGAGCGTTCTACGAGCAGTACTTC.